Given below is one T cell receptor beta chain in context. V lost 6 bases, J lost 3 bases, and 8 bases lay in between. CDR3 length: 11 residues. Germline V gene lookup returns CDR1 DFQATT and CDR2 SNEGSKA (reference sequence). The data originate from a study of control samples from healthy donors and cancer patients. Sequencing was performed with immunoSEQ multiplex PCR; in TCRdb, only in-frame clones are kept and a portion is missing. The sample contains over 60,000 clones, 65% to 90% of which appear only once. The specimen sequenced was blood. The chain couples TRBV20-1 to TRBJ1-1; D gene ambiguous. The sequence derives from a man aged 35 to 55 in good health. CDR3: CSAAGDTEAFF. CDR3 bases: TGCAGTGCCGCGGGTGACACTGAAGCTTTCTTT.